Listed here are 21 T cell receptor beta chains from one sample, sequenced in a study of post-analysis software for immune sequencing data. Study-wide points: Patients used about five TRBV segments, including TRBV5-6, TRBV5-1 and TRBV20-1, more often than controls.

Antigens for these TCRs are unknown. Included in the TCR beta cDNA libraries were unique molecular identifiers. TCRdb re-called the PCR reads through MiXCR, storing one row per CDR3 protein. This sample has hundreds of thousands of distinct CDR3 sequences, with 55% to 70% found just once. The sequencing input was blood. The source of these receptors is a girl aged 2-9 years with multiple sclerosis.

The chain recombines TRBV29-1 with TRBJ2-7, with D possibly being TRBD2 (6 bases). Germline V gene lookup returns CDR1 SQVTM and CDR2 ANQGSEA. V lost 6 bases and J 0 bases, leaving 15 bases between the germline ends. This CDR3 has 14 residues. The CDR3: CSVAHHGGSYEQYF. The CDR3 DNA sequence: TGCAGCGTAGCACATCACGGGGGCTCCTACGAGCAGTACTTC.

The chain joins TRBV12-3 or TRBV12-4 to TRBJ1-2; no clear D. The CDR3 runs to 14 residues. Trimming left V 6 bases short and J 2 bases short, with 13 bases between. CDR3 nucleotides: TGTGCCAGCAGGGCCGAAGGGCTCAACTATGGCTACACCTTC. Protein: CASRAEGLNYGYTF.

The V call is TRBV20-1, the J call TRBJ2-5; a possible D gene is TRBD2 (6 bases). The germline V gene encodes CDR1 DFQATT and CDR2 SNEGSKA (reference sequence). The CDR3 is made up of 13 amino acids. Trimming shortened V by 5 bases and J by 1 base, and 11 bases separated the two germline ends. CDR3: CSASRGIQETQYF. The CDR3 DNA reads as TGCAGTGCTTCGCGGGGTATCCAAGAGACCCAGTACTTC.

The chain has TRBV5-1 and TRBJ2-5; D is possibly TRBD1 or TRBD2 (5 bases each). Between the trimmed V and J ends, which lost 4 bases and 5 bases, there was a span of 18 bases. Germline V gene lookup returns CDR1 SGHRS and CDR2 YFSETQ. The length of the CDR3 is 15 residues. As DNA, the CDR3 is TGCGCCAGCAGCCCCGCAGGGACGGGGTCGGAGACCCAGTACTTC. This gives the protein CASSPAGTGSETQYF.

The chain is built from TRBV7-2 and TRBJ2-1, with 10 bases fitting TRBD2. The CDR3 length is 16 residues. The trim removed 4 bases at V and 8 bases at J, leaving 11 bases unmatched. CDR1 and CDR2 (germline): SGHTA, FQGNSA. CDR3 protein: CASSWLLAGSVDEQFF. Written as DNA, the CDR3 is TGTGCCAGCAGCTGGTTACTAGCGGGGAGTGTGGATGAGCAGTTCTTC.

The chain joins TRBV25-1 to TRBJ1-2, with TRBD1 matching 10 bases. The CDR3 runs to 20 residues. V was pared by 5 bases and J by 3 bases, with 21 bases of the junction left unmatched. The V gene's germline CDR1 is MGHDK and CDR2 SYGVNS. The CDR3: CASSRSGIETGGMVYYGYTF. The CDR3 region has the DNA TGTGCCAGCAGTAGGTCGGGTATCGAGACAGGGGGCATGGTTTACTATGGCTACACCTTC.

DNA for the CDR3: TGTGCCAGCAGACGGAAAGATACGCAGTATTTT. Protein product: CASRRKDTQYF. The rearrangement joins TRBV6-5 to TRBJ2-3; D is unresolved. Germline V gene sequence: CDR1 MNHEY, CDR2 SVGAGI. The CDR3 is made up of 11 amino acids. With 6 bases removed from V and 5 bases from J, the gap between germline ends came to 6 bases.

This clonotype has a handful of counts. This chain uses TRBV3-1 with TRBJ1-1, with a weak D call TRBD1 (6 bases). There are 13 residues in the CDR3. Trimming removed 10 bases from V and 0 bases from J, with 12 bases in between. CDR1 and CDR2 (germline): LGHDT, YNNKEL (reference sequence). The CDR3 reads CATRGGMNTEAFF. In DNA form, the CDR3 reads TGTGCCACCAGGGGAGGGATGAACACTGAAGCTTTCTTT.

The V gene is TRBV6-2 or TRBV6-3, the J gene TRBJ1-1, with D possibly being TRBD1 (5 bases). The CDR3 totals 15 residues. Trimming pared 4 bases from V and 8 bases from J, leaving 20 bases between. Germline CDR1 reads MNHEY; CDR2 reads SVGEGT. The CDR3 nucleotides are TGTGCCAGCAGTTCCCCAGGTGGGGGTGGCCCCGAAGCTTTCTTT. The encoded protein is CASSSPGGGGPEAFF.

This clonotype was seen only a few times. This chain joins TRBV20-1 and TRBJ2-7; either TRBD1 or TRBD2 may fit D (7 bases each). Trimming shortened V by 7 bases and J by 5 bases, and 18 bases separated the two germline ends. This CDR3 has 13 amino acids. Germline V gives CDR1 DFQATT, CDR2 SNEGSKA (reference sequence). The CDR3 region has the DNA TGCAGTGGAATCGGGGGGACAGAGAACGAGCAGTACTTC. Translated, it gives CSGIGGTENEQYF.

The rearrangement joins TRBV5-1 to TRBJ2-1, with 7 bases fitting TRBD2. The J call may not be correct, given that the DNA end is closer to TRBJ2-7. Germline-derived CDR1 and CDR2 are SGHRS and YFSETQ. The CDR3 loop spans 16 amino acids. Written as DNA, the CDR3 is TGCGCCAGCACCCCGGGACTACGGTTTTCCTACAATGAGCAGTACTTC. This sequence encodes CASTPGLRFSYNEQYF.

For this clonotype: A junction boundary mismatches the germline segment, possibly from a read error. V is TRBV20-1 and J is TRBJ2-1; 7 nucleotides agree with TRBD2. Germline V gene data show CDR1 as DFQATT and CDR2 as SNEGSKA (reference sequence). This CDR3 is 14 amino acids long. CDR3 DNA: TGCGGTGCTAGAGTGGCGGGAGTCAACAATGAGCAGTTCTTC. Its translation: CGARVAGVNNEQFF.

The chain recombines TRBV5-1 with TRBJ2-1, with TRBD2 as a possible D gene (6 bases). The ends were cut back, 5 bases at V and 9 bases at J, with 18 bases in the middle. Germline V gene sequence: CDR1 SGHRS, CDR2 YFSETQ. The CDR3 contains 14 residues. This CDR3 reads CASRAQSPRGEQFF. DNA for the CDR3: TGCGCCAGCAGGGCGCAATCACCGCGGGGTGAGCAGTTCTTC.

This clonotype was counted a single time. The chain joins TRBV7-2 to TRBJ2-1, with 7 bases that match TRBD1. Germline V gives CDR1 SGHTA, CDR2 FQGNSA. Trimming removed 10 bases from V and 7 bases from J; junction bases left unmatched: 7. The length of the CDR3 is 12 residues. The CDR3 reads CATRQGWNEQFF. CDR3 sequence (DNA): TGTGCCACCCGACAGGGTTGGAATGAGCAGTTCTTC. The full variable domain, its missing parts supplied by reference TRBV7-2 and TRBJ2-1, is GAGVSQSPSNKVTEKGKDVELRCDPISGHTALYWYRQSLGQGLEFLIYFQGNSAPDKSGLPSDRFSAERTGGSVSTLTIQRTQQEDSAVYLCATRQGWNEQFFGPGTRLTVL.

The CDR3 DNA reads as TGCGCCAGCAGCTTGGGGCAGGGACTAGCCTACGAGCAGTACTTC. Protein sequence: CASSLGQGLAYEQYF. The J gene is TRBJ2-7, the V gene TRBV5-1, with 8 nucleotides matching TRBD2. This CDR3 contains 15 residues. Germline V gene lookup returns CDR1 SGHRS and CDR2 YFSETQ. The ends lost 0 bases at V and 2 bases at J; junction bases unmatched: 4.

V and J are TRBV5-1 and TRBJ2-7; D possibly uses TRBD1 or TRBD2 (5 bases each). Per germline, CDR1 SGHRS and CDR2 YFSETQ. The CDR3 sequence is 16 residues long. V was cut by 0 bases and J by 7 bases, with 20 bases left in between. CDR3 loop: CASSLVGDPRYNEQYF. The CDR3 DNA follows: TGCGCCAGCAGCTTGGTCGGGGACCCCCGCTACAATGAGCAGTACTTC.

The chain has TRBV20-1 and TRBJ2-1, with 10 bases aligning to TRBD2. J was trimmed by 5 bases and V by 5 bases; bases with no gene match: 9. The CDR3 covers 15 residues. In germline, CDR1 is DFQATT, CDR2 SNEGSKA (reference sequence). CDR3 amino acids: CSAAKAGGPNNEQFF. CDR3 bases: TGCAGTGCTGCTAAAGCGGGGGGGCCCAACAATGAGCAGTTCTTC.

This clonotype has more than one count but fewer than ten. The chain has TRBV29-1 and TRBJ2-5; TRBD1 matches 7 bases. The germline CDR1 and CDR2 sequences are SQVTM and ANQGSEA. V was pared by 6 bases and J by 5 bases, with 18 bases of the junction left unmatched. This CDR3 has 16 residues. The CDR3 bases are TGCAGCGTCCAGGGTGCAGGGGGTACCCAGGGGGAGACCCAGTACTTC. Encoded protein: CSVQGAGGTQGETQYF.

This clonotype appeared a few times. This sequence joins TRBV20-1 and TRBJ2-1; D unclear. The germline gives CDR1 DFQATT, CDR2 SNEGSKA (reference sequence). This CDR3 spans 11 amino acids. The V end was cut by 4 bases, the J end by 5 bases, with 6 bases between. CDR3 in amino acids: CSATRDNEQFF. The CDR3 coding sequence is TGCAGTGCTACAAGAGACAATGAGCAGTTCTTC.

The chain links TRBV4-1 to TRBJ2-5; TRBD1 matches 7 bases. The V and J ends lost 4 bases and 11 bases, in that order; junction bases with no gene match: 13. The CDR3 has 14 amino acids. The germline gives CDR1 MGHRA, CDR2 YSYEKL. The CDR3: CASSPPGQAHGQYF. As DNA, the CDR3 is TGCGCCAGCAGCCCACCTGGACAGGCCCACGGGCAGTACTTC.

The chain employs TRBV6-2 or TRBV6-3 and TRBJ2-1, with 8 nucleotides matching TRBD1. The V gene's germline CDR1 is MNHEY and CDR2 SVGEGT. This CDR3 comprises 13 residues. V lost 8 bases to trimming and J lost 6 bases; unmatched junction nucleotides: 6. The CDR3 loop reads CASGQGVFNEQFF. The CDR3 DNA is TGTGCCAGCGGACAGGGTGTGTTCAATGAGCAGTTCTTC.